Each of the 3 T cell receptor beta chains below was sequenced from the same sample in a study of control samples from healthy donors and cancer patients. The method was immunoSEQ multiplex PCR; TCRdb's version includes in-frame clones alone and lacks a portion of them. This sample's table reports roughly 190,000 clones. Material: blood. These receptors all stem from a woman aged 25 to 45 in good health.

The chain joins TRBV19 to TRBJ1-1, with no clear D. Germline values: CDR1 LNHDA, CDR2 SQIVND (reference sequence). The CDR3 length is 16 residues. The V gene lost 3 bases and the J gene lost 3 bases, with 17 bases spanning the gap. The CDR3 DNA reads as TGTGCCAGTAGTATGATAGGTTACCCCGCGGACACTGAAGCTTTCTTT. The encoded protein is CASSMIGYPADTEAFF.

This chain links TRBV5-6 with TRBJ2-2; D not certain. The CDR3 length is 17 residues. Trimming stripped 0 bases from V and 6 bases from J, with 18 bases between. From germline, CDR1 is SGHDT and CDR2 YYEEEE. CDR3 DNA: TGTGCCAGCAGCTTGGGGCAGTCCCATGGACGGTCCGGGGAGCTGTTTTTT. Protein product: CASSLGQSHGRSGELFF. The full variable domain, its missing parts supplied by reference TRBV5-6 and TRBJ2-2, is DAGVTQSPTHLIKTRGQQVTLRCSPKSGHDTVSWYQQALGQGPQFIFQYYEEEERQRGNFPDRFSGHQFPNYSSELNVNALLLGDSALYLCASSLGQSHGRSGELFFGEGSRLTVL.

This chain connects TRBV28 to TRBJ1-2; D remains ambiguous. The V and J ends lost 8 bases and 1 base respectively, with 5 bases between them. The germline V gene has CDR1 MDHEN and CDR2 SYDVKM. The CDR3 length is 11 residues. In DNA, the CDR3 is TGTGCCAGCCACATTAACTATGGCTACACCTTC. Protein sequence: CASHINYGYTF.